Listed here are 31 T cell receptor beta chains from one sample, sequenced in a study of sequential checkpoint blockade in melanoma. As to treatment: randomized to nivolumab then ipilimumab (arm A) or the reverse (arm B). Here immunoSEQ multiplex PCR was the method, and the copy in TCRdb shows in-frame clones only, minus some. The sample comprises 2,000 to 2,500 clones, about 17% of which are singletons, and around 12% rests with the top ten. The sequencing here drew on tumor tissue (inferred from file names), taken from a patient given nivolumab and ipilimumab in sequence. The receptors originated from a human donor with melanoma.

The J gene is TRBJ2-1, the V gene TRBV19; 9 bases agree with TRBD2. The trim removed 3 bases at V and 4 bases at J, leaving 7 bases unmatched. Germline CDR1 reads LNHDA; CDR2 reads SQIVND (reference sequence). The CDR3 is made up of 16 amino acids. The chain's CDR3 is CASSIFLAGEYNEQFF. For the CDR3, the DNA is TGTGCCAGTAGTATTTTTTTAGCGGGGGAATACAATGAGCAGTTCTTC.

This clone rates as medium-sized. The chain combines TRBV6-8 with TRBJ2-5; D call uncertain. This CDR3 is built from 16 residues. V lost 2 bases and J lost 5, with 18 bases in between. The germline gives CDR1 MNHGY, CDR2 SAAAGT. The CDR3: CASSYGFRGEKETQYF. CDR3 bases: TGTGCCAGCAGTTACGGATTCAGAGGAGAGAAGGAGACCCAGTACTTC.

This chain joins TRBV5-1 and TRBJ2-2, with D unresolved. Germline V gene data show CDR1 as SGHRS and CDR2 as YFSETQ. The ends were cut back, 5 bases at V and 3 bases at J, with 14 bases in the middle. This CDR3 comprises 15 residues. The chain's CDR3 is CASSVDLIYTGELFF. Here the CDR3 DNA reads TGCGCCAGCAGTGTGGACCTGATCTACACCGGGGAGCTGTTTTTT.

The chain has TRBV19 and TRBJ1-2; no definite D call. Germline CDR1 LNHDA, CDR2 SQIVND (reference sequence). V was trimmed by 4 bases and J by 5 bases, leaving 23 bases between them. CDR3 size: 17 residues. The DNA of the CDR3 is TGTGCCAGTAGTACCTTACAAAGTCTTCCACCCTTTTATGGCTACACCTTC. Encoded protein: CASSTLQSLPPFYGYTF.

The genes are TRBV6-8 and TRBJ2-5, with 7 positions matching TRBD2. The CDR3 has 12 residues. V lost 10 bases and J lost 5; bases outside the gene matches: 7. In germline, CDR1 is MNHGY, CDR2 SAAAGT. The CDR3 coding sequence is TGTGCCATCAGACCGCGGGGGGAGACCCAGTACTTC. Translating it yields CAIRPRGETQYF.

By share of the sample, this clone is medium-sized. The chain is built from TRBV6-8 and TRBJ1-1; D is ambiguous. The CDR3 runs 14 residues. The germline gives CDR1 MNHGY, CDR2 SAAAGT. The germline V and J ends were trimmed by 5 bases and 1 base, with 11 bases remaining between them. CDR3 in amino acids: CASSDIGPNTEAFF. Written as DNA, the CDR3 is TGTGCCAGCAGTGACATAGGCCCGAACACTGAAGCTTTCTTT.

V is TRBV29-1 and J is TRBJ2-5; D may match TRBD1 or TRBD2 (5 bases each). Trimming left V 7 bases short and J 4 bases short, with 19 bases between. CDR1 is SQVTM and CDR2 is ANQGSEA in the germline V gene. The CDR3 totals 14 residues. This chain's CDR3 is CSARDARGVETQYF. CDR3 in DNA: TGCAGCGCACGGGACGCCCGAGGTGTAGAGACCCAGTACTTC.

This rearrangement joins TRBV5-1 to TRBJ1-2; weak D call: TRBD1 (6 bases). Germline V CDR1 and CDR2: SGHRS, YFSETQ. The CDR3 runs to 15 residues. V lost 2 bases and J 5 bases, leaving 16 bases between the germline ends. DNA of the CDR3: TGCGCCAGCAGCTTTTTGGGAGAGGGGGATTATGGCTACACCTTC. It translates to CASSFLGEGDYGYTF.

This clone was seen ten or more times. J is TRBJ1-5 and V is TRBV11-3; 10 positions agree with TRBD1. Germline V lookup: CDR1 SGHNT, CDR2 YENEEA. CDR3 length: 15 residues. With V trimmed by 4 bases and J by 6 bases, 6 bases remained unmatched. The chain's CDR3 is CASSSLGTGAQPQHF. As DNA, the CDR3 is TGTGCCAGCAGCTCTCTGGGGACAGGGGCTCAGCCCCAGCATTTT.

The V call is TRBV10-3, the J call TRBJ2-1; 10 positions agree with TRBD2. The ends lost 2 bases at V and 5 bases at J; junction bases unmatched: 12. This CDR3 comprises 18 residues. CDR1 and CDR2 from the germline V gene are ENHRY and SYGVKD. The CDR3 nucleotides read TGTGCCATCAGTGAGATTTTCCGTAGGACTAGCGGAAACAATGAGCAGTTCTTC. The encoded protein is CAISEIFRRTSGNNEQFF.

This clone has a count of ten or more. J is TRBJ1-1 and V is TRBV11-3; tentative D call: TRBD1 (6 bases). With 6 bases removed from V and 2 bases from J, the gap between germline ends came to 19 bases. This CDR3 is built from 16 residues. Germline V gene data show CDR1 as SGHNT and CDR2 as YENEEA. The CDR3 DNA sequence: TGTGCCAGCAGAAACCGACAGGAGGGGACTAACACTGAAGCTTTCTTT. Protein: CASRNRQEGTNTEAFF.

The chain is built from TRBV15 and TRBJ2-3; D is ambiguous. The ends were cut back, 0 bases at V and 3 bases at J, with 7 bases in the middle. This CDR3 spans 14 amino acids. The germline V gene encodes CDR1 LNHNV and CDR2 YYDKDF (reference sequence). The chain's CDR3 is CATSREYSTDTQYF. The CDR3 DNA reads TGTGCCACCAGCAGAGAATACAGTACAGATACGCAGTATTTT.

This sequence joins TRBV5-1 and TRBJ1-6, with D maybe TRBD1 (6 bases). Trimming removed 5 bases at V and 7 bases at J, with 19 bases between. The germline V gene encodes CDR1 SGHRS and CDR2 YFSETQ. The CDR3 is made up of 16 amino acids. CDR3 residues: CASRDGTIGGNSPLHF. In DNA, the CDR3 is TGCGCCAGCAGGGACGGGACAATTGGAGGGAATTCACCCCTCCACTTT. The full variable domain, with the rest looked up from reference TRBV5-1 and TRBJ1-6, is KAGVTQTPRYLIKTRGQQVTLSCSPISGHRSVSWYQQTPGQGLQFLFEYFSETQRNKGNFPGRFSGRQFSNSRSEMNVSTLELGDSALYLCASRDGTIGGNSPLHFGNGTRLTVT.

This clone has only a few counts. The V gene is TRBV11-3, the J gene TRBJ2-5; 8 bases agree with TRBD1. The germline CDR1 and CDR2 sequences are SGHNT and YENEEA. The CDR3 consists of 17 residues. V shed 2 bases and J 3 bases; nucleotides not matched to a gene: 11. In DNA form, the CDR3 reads TGTGCCAGCAGCTTAAAGTCGGACAGGGATATTAAAGAGACCCAGTACTTC. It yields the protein CASSLKSDRDIKETQYF.

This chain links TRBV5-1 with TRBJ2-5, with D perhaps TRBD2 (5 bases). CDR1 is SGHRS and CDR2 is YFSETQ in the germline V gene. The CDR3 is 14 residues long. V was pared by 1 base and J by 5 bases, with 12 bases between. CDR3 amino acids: CASSLTGERETQYF. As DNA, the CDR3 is TGCGCCAGCAGCTTGACGGGTGAGCGGGAGACCCAGTACTTC.

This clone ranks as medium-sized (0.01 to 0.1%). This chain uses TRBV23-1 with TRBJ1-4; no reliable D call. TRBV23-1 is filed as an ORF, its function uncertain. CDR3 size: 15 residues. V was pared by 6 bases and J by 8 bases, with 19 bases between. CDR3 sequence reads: CASSQGLGLEEKLFF. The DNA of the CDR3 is TGCGCCAGCAGCCAAGGGTTAGGATTAGAAGAAAAACTGTTTTTT.

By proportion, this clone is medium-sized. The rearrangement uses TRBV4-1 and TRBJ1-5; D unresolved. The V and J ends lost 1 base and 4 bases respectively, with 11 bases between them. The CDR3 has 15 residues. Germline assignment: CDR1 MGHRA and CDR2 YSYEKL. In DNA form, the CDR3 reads TGCGCCAGCAGCCAAGTTACTTGGGAAAATCAGCCCCAGCATTTT. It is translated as CASSQVTWENQPQHF.

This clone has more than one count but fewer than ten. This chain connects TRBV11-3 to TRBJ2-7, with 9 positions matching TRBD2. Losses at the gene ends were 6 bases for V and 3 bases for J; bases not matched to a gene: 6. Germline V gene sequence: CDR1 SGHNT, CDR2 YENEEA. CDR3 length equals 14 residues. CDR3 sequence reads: CASRSIAGDYEQYF. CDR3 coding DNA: TGTGCCAGCAGGTCTATAGCGGGGGACTACGAGCAGTACTTC.

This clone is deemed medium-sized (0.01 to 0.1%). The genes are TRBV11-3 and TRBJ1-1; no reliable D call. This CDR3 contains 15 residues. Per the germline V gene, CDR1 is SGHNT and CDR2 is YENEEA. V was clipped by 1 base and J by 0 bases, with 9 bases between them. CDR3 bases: TGTGCCAGCAGCTTAGGGGTGGCTCTGAACACTGAAGCTTTCTTT. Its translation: CASSLGVALNTEAFF.

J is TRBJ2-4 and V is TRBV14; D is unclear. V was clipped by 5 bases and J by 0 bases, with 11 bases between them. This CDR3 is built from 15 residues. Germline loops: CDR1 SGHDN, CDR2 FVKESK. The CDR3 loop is CASSESELAKNIQYF. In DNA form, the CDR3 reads TGTGCCAGCAGCGAGTCAGAGCTAGCCAAAAACATTCAGTACTTC.

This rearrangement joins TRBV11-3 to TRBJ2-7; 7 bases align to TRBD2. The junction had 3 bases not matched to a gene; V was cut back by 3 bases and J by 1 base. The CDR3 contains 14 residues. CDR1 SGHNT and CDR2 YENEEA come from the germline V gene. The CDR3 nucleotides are TGTGCCAGCAGCTTCCTGGGAGGGTCCTACGAGCAGTACTTC. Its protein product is CASSFLGGSYEQYF.

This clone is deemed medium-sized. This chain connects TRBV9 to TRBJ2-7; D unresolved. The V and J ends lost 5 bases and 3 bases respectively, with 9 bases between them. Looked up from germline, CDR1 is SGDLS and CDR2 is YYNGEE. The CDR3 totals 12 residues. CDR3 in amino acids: CASSGSSYEQYF. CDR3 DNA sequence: TGTGCCAGCAGTGGGTCCAGCTACGAGCAGTACTTC.

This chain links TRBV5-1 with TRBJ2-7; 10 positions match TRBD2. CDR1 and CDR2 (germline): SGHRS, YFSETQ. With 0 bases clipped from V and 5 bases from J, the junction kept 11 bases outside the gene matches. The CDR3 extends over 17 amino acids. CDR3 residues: CASSLALTSGVPNEQYF. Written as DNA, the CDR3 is TGCGCCAGCAGCTTGGCCCTTACTAGCGGGGTTCCCAACGAGCAGTACTTC.

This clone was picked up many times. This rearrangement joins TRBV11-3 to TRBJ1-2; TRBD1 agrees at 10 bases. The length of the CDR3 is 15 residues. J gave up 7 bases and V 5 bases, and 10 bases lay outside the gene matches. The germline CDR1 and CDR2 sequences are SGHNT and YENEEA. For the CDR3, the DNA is TGTGCCAGCAGCCCAACGGGACAGGGGTTAGGTGGCTACACCTTC. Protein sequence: CASSPTGQGLGGYTF.

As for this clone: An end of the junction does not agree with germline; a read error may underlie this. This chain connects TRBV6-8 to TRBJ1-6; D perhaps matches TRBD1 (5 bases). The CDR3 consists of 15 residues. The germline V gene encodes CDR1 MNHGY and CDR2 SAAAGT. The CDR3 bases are TGTGCCAGCAGTGACTCAGAGGGTGGGGGTTCACCCCTCCACTTT. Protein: CASSDSEGGGSPLHF.

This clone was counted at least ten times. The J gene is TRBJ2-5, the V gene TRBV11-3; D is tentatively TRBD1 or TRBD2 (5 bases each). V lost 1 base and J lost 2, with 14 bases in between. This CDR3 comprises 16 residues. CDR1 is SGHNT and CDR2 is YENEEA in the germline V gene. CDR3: CASSLGPGSGQETQYF. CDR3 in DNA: TGTGCCAGCAGCTTAGGTCCAGGGAGTGGACAAGAGACCCAGTACTTC. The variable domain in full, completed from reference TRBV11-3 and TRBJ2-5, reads EAGVVQSPRYKIIEKKQPVAFWCNPISGHNTLYWYLQNLGQGPELLIRYENEEAVDDSQLPKDRFSAERLKGVDSTLKIQPAELGDSAVYLCASSLGPGSGQETQYFGPGTRLLVL.

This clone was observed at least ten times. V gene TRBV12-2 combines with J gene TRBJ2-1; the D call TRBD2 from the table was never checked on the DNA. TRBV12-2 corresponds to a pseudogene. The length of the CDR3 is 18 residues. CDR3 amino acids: CATLFAGAYTASYNEQFF. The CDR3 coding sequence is TGTGCCACCCTCTTCGCGGGGGCCTACACAGCATCCTACAATGAGCAGTTCTTC.

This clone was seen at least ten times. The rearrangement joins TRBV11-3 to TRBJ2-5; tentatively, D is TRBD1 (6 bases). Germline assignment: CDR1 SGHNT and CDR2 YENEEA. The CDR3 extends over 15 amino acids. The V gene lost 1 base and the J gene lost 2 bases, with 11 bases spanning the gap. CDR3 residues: CASSLVLGAQETQYF. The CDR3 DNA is TGTGCCAGCAGCTTAGTTTTGGGGGCACAAGAGACCCAGTACTTC.

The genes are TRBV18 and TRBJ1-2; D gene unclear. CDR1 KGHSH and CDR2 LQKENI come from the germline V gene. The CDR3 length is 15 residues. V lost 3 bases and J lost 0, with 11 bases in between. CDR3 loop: CASSPRQEANYGYTF. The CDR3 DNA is TGTGCCAGCTCACCCCGGCAGGAAGCTAACTATGGCTACACCTTC.

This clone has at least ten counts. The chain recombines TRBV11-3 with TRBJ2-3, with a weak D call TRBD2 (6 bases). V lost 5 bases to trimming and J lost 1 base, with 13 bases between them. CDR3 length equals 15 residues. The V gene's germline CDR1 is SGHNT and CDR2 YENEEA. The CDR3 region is CASSKGRFRTDTQYF. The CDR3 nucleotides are TGTGCCAGCAGCAAAGGGAGGTTCCGCACAGATACGCAGTATTTT.

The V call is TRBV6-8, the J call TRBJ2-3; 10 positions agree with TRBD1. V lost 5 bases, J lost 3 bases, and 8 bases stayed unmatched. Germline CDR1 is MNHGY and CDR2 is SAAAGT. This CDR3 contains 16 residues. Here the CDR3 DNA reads TGTGCCAGCAGTAGACAGGGGGCAGGTAGGACAGATACGCAGTATTTT. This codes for CASSRQGAGRTDTQYF.